A selection of T cell receptor beta chains follows, all from one sample in a study of T cell responses to AZD1222 COVID-19 vaccine. Profiled with immunoSEQ multiplex PCR; TCRdb holds only in-frame clones, not every one. The sample has some 150,000 clones, more than 80% seen once. The sample here was peripheral blood, taken on day 0 of MenACWY control vaccination. These receptors were taken from an adult in good health. The CDR3 runs from the conserved cysteine through the conserved F or W. The order of the fields is D gene, J gene, clone size, V gene, CDR3 DNA, CDR3 protein. D genes are given only for firm matches. The size entry is marked missing in some rows and otherwise reads once, few, many or a size class.

. TRBJ1-1 . TRBV3-1/TRBV3-2 TGTGCCAGCAGCCATCGGGGGCTCGGCACTGAAGCTTTCTTT CASSHRGLGTEAFF
. TRBJ1-4 . TRBV14 TGTGCCAGCAGCCTGGTCCAGGGTGAAAAACTGTTTTTT CASSLVQGEKLFF
. TRBJ2-3 . TRBV5-1 TGCGCCAGCAGACCCGGGACATACGGCACAGATACGCAGTATTTT CASRPGTYGTDTQYF
. TRBJ1-6 . TRBV6-5 TGTGCCAGCAGTTACAGCGGGACCTATAATTCACCCCTCCACTTT CASSYSGTYNSPLHF
. TRBJ1-2 . TRBV20-1 TGCAGTGCTAGAGGCGGATATGGCTACACCTTC CSARGGYGYTF
TRBD1 TRBJ1-2 once TRBV5-1 TGCGCCAGCAGCTCACTACCGGGACAGCTGGCTAATGGCTACACCTTC CASSSLPGQLANGYTF
. TRBJ2-3 . TRBV5-1 TGCGCCTCTCAGGCGAGGGGTCTTAGCGCGGTTACGCAGTATTTT CASQARGLSAVTQYF
. TRBJ1-1 . TRBV9 TGTGCCAGCAGCGTAGGGGTAGGGGAGGGTACCACTGAAGCTTTCTTT CASSVGVGEGTTEAFF
. TRBJ2-2 . TRBV6-1 TGTGCCAGCAGTGAATGGGGGGGGGCAAACGGGGAGCTGTTTTTT CASSEWGGANGELFF
. TRBJ1-1 . TRBV2 TGTGCCAGCAGTGGGACGGCGAACACTGAAGCTTTCTTT CASSGTANTEAFF
TRBD1 TRBJ1-1 . TRBV12-3/TRBV12-4 TGTGCCAGCAGGGGACAGGGGGATGGGAAAGCTTTCTTT CASRGQGDGKAFF
TRBD1 TRBJ1-3 . TRBV18 TGTGCCAGCTCAGTGGGACAGAGCTCTGGAAACACCATATATTTT CASSVGQSSGNTIYF
. TRBJ1-4 . TRBV5-4 TGTGCCAGCAGCCCCGGACAGAGTAATGAAAAACTGTTTTTT CASSPGQSNEKLFF
. TRBJ1-5 . TRBV27 TGTGCCAGCAGTGGGGGAACGAGCAATCAGCCCCAGCATTTT CASSGGTSNQPQHF
. TRBJ1-4 . TRBV7-2 TGTGCCAGCAGCCCCAGGACAACCACTAATGAAAAACTGTTTTTT CASSPRTTTNEKLFF
. TRBJ2-3 . TRBV4-3 TGCGCCAGCAGCCAAGATGGAAGGGCAGCCAGCACAGATACGCAGTATTTT CASSQDGRAASTDTQYF
TRBD1 TRBJ2-1 . TRBV15 TGTGCCACCAGCAGAGAGGGACAGGGGCGCAATGAGCAGTTCTTC CATSREGQGRNEQFF
. TRBJ1-6 . TRBV11-1 TGTGCCAGCAGCTGGGACACGAATTCACCCCTCCACTTT CASSWDTNSPLHF
. TRBJ2-3 . TRBV24-1 TGTGCCACCAGTGATGCGGGACCAAACATTCTTACGCAGTATTTT CATSDAGPNILTQYF
. TRBJ1-4 . TRBV5-1 TGCGCCAGCAGCTTGTCGGGAACTAATGAAAAACTGTTTTTT CASSLSGTNEKLFF
. TRBJ1-2 . TRBV5-6 TGTGCCAGCAGCTTGGGGTCAGGGGCTGGCTACACCTTC CASSLGSGAGYTF
TRBD2 TRBJ2-3 once TRBV15 TGTGCCACCAGCAGGCGACTAGCGTCAGATACGCAGTATTTT CATSRRLASDTQYF
. TRBJ1-1 . TRBV6-2/TRBV6-3 TGTGCCAGCAGTTACTCGGGCCCCCGAAGGGCGTTGAACACTGAAGCTTTCTTT CASSYSGPRRALNTEAFF
TRBD2 TRBJ2-3 . TRBV7-6 TGTGCCAGCAGCTTAGCGGTAGCGGGAGTTTCAGATACGCAGTATTTT CASSLAVAGVSDTQYF
. TRBJ2-3 . TRBV19 TGTGCCAGTAGTCCGCGAGCGGGTCTAGCAGATACGCAGTATTTT CASSPRAGLADTQYF
TRBD1 TRBJ1-2 . TRBV27 TGTGCCAGCAGTCTGAAAGGGGACAGGGCGAGCGTTAACTATGGCTACACCTTC CASSLKGDRASVNYGYTF
. TRBJ1-1 . TRBV5-4 TGTGCCAGCAGCCAAGGGGGGAACACTGAAGCTTTCTTT CASSQGGNTEAFF
. TRBJ1-1 . TRBV19 TGTGCCAGTAGTGGAAGGGGGTACGATACTGAAGCTTTCTTT CASSGRGYDTEAFF
. TRBJ2-1 . TRBV29-1 TGCAGCGTTGTTAAGGGTGGGGGACAAAATGAGCAGTTCTTC CSVVKGGGQNEQFF
TRBD1 TRBJ1-1 . TRBV10-3 TGTGCCATCAGGGGACAGGGAGGGAACACTGAAGCTTTCTTT CAIRGQGGNTEAFF